This is a list of T cell receptor beta chains from one sample in a study of shared clonotypes between healthy human individuals. Data came from immunoSEQ multiplex PCR; TCRdb stores just in-frame clones and leaves some out. The data contain approximately 480,000 clones, roughly 79% of them singletons. What was sequenced was PBMCs. These receptors originate from a woman aged 35 to 49 in good health. Some clones in this sample may be carry-over from other donors' samples. CDR3s include the opening cysteine and the closing phenylalanine or tryptophan. Fields, in order: D gene, J gene, CDR3 length, clone size, V gene, CDR3 DNA, CDR3 protein. A D gene is named only where the DNA matches it firmly. Size values are once, few and many counts, or a class for expanded clones, and some rows have none.

>-|TRBJ2-6|11|few|TRBV20-1
TGCAGTGCGGTTGGGGCCAACGTCCTGACTTTC
CSAVGANVLTF
>-|TRBJ2-6|18|-|TRBV5-1
TGCGCCAGCAGCGCGACCCGGGCCTTTGGCTCTGGGGCCAACGTCCTGACTTTC
CASSATRAFGSGANVLTF
>-|TRBJ1-4|15|-|TRBV4-1
TGCGCCAGCAGCCAAGAACTACGGCGTAATGAAAAACTGTTTTTT
CASSQELRRNEKLFF
>TRBD2|TRBJ2-7|14|once|TRBV7-3
TGTGCCAGCAGCCCAACCCCCGGGACTAGTAGGCAGTACTTC
CASSPTPGTSRQYF
>-|TRBJ2-2|14|-|TRBV4-3
TGCGCCAGCAGCCAAGACGGGACTTCTGGGGAGCTGTTTTTT
CASSQDGTSGELFF
>TRBD1|TRBJ2-2|16|once|TRBV7-2
TGTGCCAGCAGCTCTTACAGGGGGCGACGCACCGGGGAGCTGTTTTTT
CASSSYRGRRTGELFF
>-|TRBJ1-1|14|-|TRBV7-3
TGTGCCAGCAGCCTAACGGGTGGGAACACTGAAGCTTTCTTT
CASSLTGGNTEAFF
>TRBD1|TRBJ2-3|19|-|TRBV19
TGTGCCAGTAGTCGTACCGGGACAGGAGTTAGTGCTAGCACAGATACGCAGTATTTT
CASSRTGTGVSASTDTQYF
>-|TRBJ1-2|14|-|TRBV28
TGTGCCAGCAGTTTTTGGCCGCAGGGGCAGGGCTACACCTTC
CASSFWPQGQGYTF
>-|TRBJ2-3|13|-|TRBV2
TGTGCCAGCAGTGGAGAGACCACAGATACGCAGTATTTT
CASSGETTDTQYF
>TRBD1|TRBJ1-2|16|few|TRBV19
TGTGCCAGTAGTCTCCTCGGACAGGGCACAAACTATGGCTACACCTTC
CASSLLGQGTNYGYTF
>-|TRBJ1-3|13|-|TRBV28
TGTGCCAGCATCTCGGGTCAGGGGCCAGCCATATATTTT
CASISGQGPAIYF
>-|TRBJ2-5|13|-|TRBV7-2
TGTGCCAGCAGGGGCCCCGGCGCGGAGACCCAGTACTTC
CASRGPGAETQYF
>-|TRBJ1-3|18|-|TRBV7-9
TGTGCCAGCAGCAAAGAAGGCAGGGAGGGACGCTCTGGAAACACCATATATTTT
CASSKEGREGRSGNTIYF
>-|TRBJ2-7|13|-|TRBV5-7
TGTGCCAGCAGCCTCTCCTCCATCCACGAGCAGTACTTC
CASSLSSIHEQYF
>-|TRBJ1-2|13|-|TRBV7-2
TGTGCCAGCAGCTTCCAGGGGAATAGTGGCTACACCTTC
CASSFQGNSGYTF
>TRBD2|TRBJ2-3|14|-|TRBV10-2
TGCGCCAGCAACTTAGCGGGGAGCACAGATACGCAGTATTTT
CASNLAGSTDTQYF
>-|TRBJ1-5|14|-|TRBV28
TGTGCCAGCAGTTCCAGGGCTAGCAATCAGCCCCAGCATTTT
CASSSRASNQPQHF
>TRBD2|TRBJ2-3|16|-|TRBV9
TGTGCCAGCAGCGTAGGGGCTAGCGGGAGTTCCGATACGCAGTATTTT
CASSVGASGSSDTQYF
>TRBD2|TRBJ2-5|15|-|TRBV5-6
TGTGCCAGCACCCTCCGGACTAGGAGCCAAGAGACCCAGTACTTC
CASTLRTRSQETQYF
>-|TRBJ2-4|14|-|TRBV18
TGTGCCAGCTCACCACCTGACAGAGGAAACATTCAGTACTTC
CASSPPDRGNIQYF
>TRBD2|TRBJ2-7|13|-|TRBV28
TGTGCCAGCCTTAGCGGGACTCGGGACGAGCAGTACTTC
CASLSGTRDEQYF
>-|TRBJ2-3|13|-|TRBV28
TGTGCCAGCAGCCCTCCTGTGACGGATACGCAGTATTTT
CASSPPVTDTQYF
>TRBD1|TRBJ2-7|13|-|TRBV6-5
TGTGCCAGCAGCCGACAGGGTTCGCGCGAGCAGTACTTC
CASSRQGSREQYF
>TRBD1|TRBJ2-7|15|-|TRBV6-6
TGTGCCAGCAGTTGGGACAGGGGAAGCTCCTACGAGCAGTACTTC
CASSWDRGSSYEQYF
>TRBD1|TRBJ1-5|14|-|TRBV30
TGTGCCTGGAGTAAGGACAGGAGGAATCAGCCCCAGCATTTT
CAWSKDRRNQPQHF
>TRBD1|TRBJ2-2|18|-|TRBV6-7
TGTGCCAGCAGTTACTCGATGCTGGGACAGCCGTCGATCTGGGAGCTGTTTTTT
CASSYSMLGQPSIWELFF
>-|TRBJ1-1|13|-|TRBV27
TGTGCCAGCAGTTATGGGACCGACACTGAAGCTTTCTTT
CASSYGTDTEAFF
>TRBD1|TRBJ2-1|15|-|TRBV15
TGTGCCACCAGCAGGATCGACAGGGAGAACAATGAGCAGTTCTTC
CATSRIDRENNEQFF
>TRBD1|TRBJ1-2|11|-|TRBV20-1
TGCAGTGGAGGACAGGGGTATGGCTACACCTTC
CSGGQGYGYTF
>TRBD1|TRBJ2-3|15|-|TRBV6-5
TGTGCCAGCAGCCGTGACAGGGTCAGCACAGATACGCAGTATTTT
CASSRDRVSTDTQYF
>-|TRBJ2-2|14|-|TRBV6-4
TGTGCCAGCAGTGGGCAGGCCAACACCGGGGAGCTGTTTTTT
CASSGQANTGELFF
>-|TRBJ1-5|16|-|TRBV19
TGTGCCAGTAGTATAGAGGGAGCTGGGAAAAATCAGCCCCAGCATTTT
CASSIEGAGKNQPQHF